What follows is one T cell receptor (beta chain) and its context. This clone was found once. The specificity of this receptor is unknown. No clone much larger than this one lies a single base away; base qualities are absent. CDR3 length: 15 amino acids, cysteine to phenylalanine. Only the CDR3 DNA stays, 45 bases, in frame from base 1. CDR1 is given as KGHSH and CDR2 as LQKENI, both from the germline V gene. V was cut back by 3 bases and J by 5 bases, leaving a gap of 13 bases between them. Library construction relied on the immunoSEQ multiplex PCR assay. A mixture of 60 forward primers for TCR Vbeta segments and 13 reverse primers for TCR Jbeta segments was used in the multiplex PCR. The CDR3 region of rearranged TCR beta genes was amplified from genomic DNA with a multiplex PCR assay. On the Illumina HiSeq System, the amplified TCR beta libraries were sequenced as 87-base-pair reads. As for the authors' bioinformatics: In a later analysis, about 80 million unique TCR beta chains were counted across the 500 to 700 repertoires, and approximately 9.9 million of these chains were shared by at least two donors. Raw reads were error-corrected and collapsed into unique sequences with a nearest-neighbor algorithm that merged closely related sequences to remove PCR and sequencing errors. Alignment of CDR3 sequences to IMGT reference sequences was used to assign V, D and J gene segments. For a sequence to be retained, a match of at least six nucleotides to both a V gene segment and a J gene segment was required. A rearrangement was called productive if the CDR3 had no stop codons and remained in frame with V and J, and every other rearrangement was called non-productive. CDR3 was defined by IMGT convention, running from the second conserved V-encoded cysteine to the conserved J-encoded phenylalanine. The earlier analysis of 587 of the donors excluded any sequence lacking an unambiguous match to a single V gene segment. An earlier analysis of some 610 of the donors called V segments functional above 56.7% productive rearrangements and segregating when the between-donor standard deviation exceeded 5%. To diagnose cytomegalovirus status from the catalog of TCR beta chain sequences, a statistical classification framework was built. In a later analysis, TCR nucleotide sequences were compared against IMGT/GENE-DB human TR gene sequences so that V and J genes could be assigned. Using the TCRdist pipeline, a later analysis assigned CDR3 sequences along with most-parsimonious VDJ recombination scenarios. In a later analysis, every TCR beta chain was defined by the combination of its CDR3 amino acid sequence and its V-gene family, and reads without a unique V-gene family were dropped. In a later analysis, fewer than 600 highly shared, low-generation-probability nucleotide sequences were removed to address suspected cross-contamination and a sequencing artifact. In a later analysis, a clonal expansion index for each public chain was calculated from normalized within-repertoire ranks of inferred template counts. A later analysis computed generation probabilities with a VDJ recombination model fitted to out-of-frame rearrangements, and checked the results against IGoR. Hypergeometric tests were used in a later analysis to score TCR-TCR, TCR-HLA and TCR-CMV co-occurrence, with a repertoire-size bias correction applied to the TCR pairs. A later analysis estimated false discovery rates by permuting HLA or CMV assignments 20 times. In a later analysis, co-occurring TCRs were grouped using DBSCAN, with TCRdist sequence similarity added in when clustering inside HLA-allele-positive subsets. For co-occurrence clustering, repertoires with fewer than 30,000 or more than 120,000 public chains were excluded, along with a handful of repertoires with anomalous nucleotide sharing. In TCRdb, the immuneACCESS table is reduced to in-frame sequences with V and J assigned. These tables do not hold every clone; where another copy was compared, an unresolved V gene accounts for under half, and the others remain unexplained. The DNA was the basis for D and trimming; V, J and clone size are from that table. In this sample the table shows some 130,000 clones, 70% to 80% of which occur a single time. The ten largest make up 1.3% to 1.5% of the sample.

The source of the sample is a study of cytomegalovirus exposure and HLA in healthy donors (dated by TCRdb to 2017 to 2019). At the level of the whole study: According to an earlier analysis of 550 to 700 of the donors, about 179 million T cells yielded 95 million to 140 million unique TCR beta sequences and roughly 280 Gb of sequence data. An early release that covered roughly 600 HLA-typed donors contained approximately 300 gigabases of sequencing data and some 87 million unique TCR sequences. Of the roughly 400 genotyped donors, approximately 83% fell in the genetic ancestry cluster associated with self-reported Caucasian donors. The aim of the study was to test whether cataloging public T cell receptors could identify signatures of past pathogen exposure. Using immunosequencing, the study profiled T cell repertoires from 666 subjects and related those repertoires to cytomegalovirus serostatus. A separate validation cohort of approximately 130 different subjects was used in addition to the approximately 700-subject first cohort. The study combined high-throughput TCR immunosequencing, statistical association of individual TCRs with disease status, and machine learning to predict cytomegalovirus infection status. In a later analysis, previously published TCR beta repertoires from 666 donors were re-analyzed and high-resolution HLA genotyping was added so that TCR occurrence patterns could be studied. Rather than drawing on any new phenotypic data, the later analysis identified candidate immune exposures from TCR beta sequences and the way those sequences occurred across donors. To decide whether each TCR beta V gene segment behaved as functional or pseudogenic, an earlier analysis of some 570 of the donors relied on high-throughput TCR beta sequencing. Alongside the repertoire data, information on donor age, sex, ethnicity and CMV serostatus was compiled. In a later genetic analysis, genome-wide SNP genotypes for about three fifths of the 666 donors were used, and that subset was treated as a discovery cohort. Every repertoire in the discovery cohort had been generated on one and the same sequencing platform. HLA typing included class I and class II loci at four-digit resolution. The number of typed donors differed by locus: roughly 620-640 for A, B, C, DRB1 and DQB1; some 540 for DQA1; around 580 for DPA1; and about 450 for DPB1. Roughly five DR-DQ haplotypes were handled as single units for association and clustering, since linkage in the cohort was strong. Among over 350 genotyped donors of the cohort, an average of around 240,000 unique TCR beta nucleotide sequences were sequenced per donor, roughly a sixth of them non-productive.

General findings and caveats noted by the study authors: The authors suggested that the approach could potentially be extended to other disease states and immunological phenotypes. In an earlier analysis of 587 of the donors, most TCR beta V segments appeared in productive rearrangements about 90% or about 30% of the time, broadly matching IMGT annotations. The study gave a list of 150 to 200 TCR beta chains associated with cytomegalovirus. In a later analysis, several top co-occurrence clusters were reported to appear linked to parvovirus B19, influenza, CMV and Epstein-Barr virus. Correlated functional status among segregating V segments might reflect linkage disequilibrium, but an unknown experimental factor could not be ruled out. In vitro tests confirmed that a few of the cytomegalovirus-associated TCR beta chains recognize cytomegalovirus antigens. In a later analysis, the rate of TCR association differed among HLA loci, with DRB1 alleles having the most associated TCRs and HLA-C alleles having the fewest. A further reported finding was that TCR beta sequences accurately predicted the HLA-A and HLA-B alleles for most subjects in the first cohort. CMV serostatus was the only immune exposure information available for the cohort. Cytomegalovirus status was reported to be diagnosed by the classifier with high specificity and sensitivity in both the original and validation cohorts. A later genetic analysis associated a missense DCLRE1C variant with V-gene and J-gene trimming of TCR beta chains, and an independent cohort replicated the association. A later analysis associated about 18,000 TCR beta sequences with specific HLA alleles at a false discovery rate of 0.05. Some IMGT-functional V segments, including TRBV6-2 and TRBV6-3, could not be distinguished by the 87-base-pair reads and were therefore excluded. In a later analysis, HLA-associated TCR beta chains showed more clonal expansion and lower generation probabilities than non-associated chains that were equally common. Most CMV-associated TCR beta chains appeared to be HLA-restricted in a later analysis, and the HLA associations seemed to be driven largely by CMV exposure. About 17 rarely observed V segments, including chromosome 9 orphons, were excluded from the earlier analysis of 550 to 700 of the donors because counts were too low. A cluster of highly shared sequence variants was judged likely to be a technical artifact of the sequencing pipeline. Strong co-occurrence of HLA alleles, especially DR and DQ, made assigning TCR associations to individual alleles difficult. The cohort was sequenced for TCR beta chains only, and without alpha or paired-chain data the features that could be detected were limited. Sequencing depth was assumed to be roughly uniform across donors in the presence/absence analyses, though that assumption may not hold. Because HLA typing was unavailable for some donors at each locus, only the typed subset was used in association tests. Across donors, most TCR sequences were observed very rarely, whereas some public TCRs were present in many individuals. According to a later genetic analysis, donors in an Asian-associated ancestry cluster had fewer N-insertions in productive TCRs than the approximately 610-donor mean.

The cohort comprised 670 or so healthy bone marrow donors. Cohort members were all nominally healthy when sampled, although unrecorded immune exposures were likely present. The donor tested CMV seronegative and was one of the 352 seronegative cohort members. A peripheral blood sample was collected from each donor, and TCR beta sequencing was performed on peripheral blood mononuclear cells. The Qiagen DNeasy Blood Extraction Kit was used to extract genomic DNA from the blood cell samples. The sample taken for sequencing was PBMCs. The TCR comes from a female donor in good health and CMV-seronegative. The rearrangement joined TRBV18 to TRBJ2-2, and TRBD2 may be the D gene, going by 6 matching bases. Read as DNA, the sequence is TGTGCCAGCTCACCGGGACTCGTGGGGACCGGGGAGCTGTTTTTT. Its product reads: CASSPGLVGTGELFF.